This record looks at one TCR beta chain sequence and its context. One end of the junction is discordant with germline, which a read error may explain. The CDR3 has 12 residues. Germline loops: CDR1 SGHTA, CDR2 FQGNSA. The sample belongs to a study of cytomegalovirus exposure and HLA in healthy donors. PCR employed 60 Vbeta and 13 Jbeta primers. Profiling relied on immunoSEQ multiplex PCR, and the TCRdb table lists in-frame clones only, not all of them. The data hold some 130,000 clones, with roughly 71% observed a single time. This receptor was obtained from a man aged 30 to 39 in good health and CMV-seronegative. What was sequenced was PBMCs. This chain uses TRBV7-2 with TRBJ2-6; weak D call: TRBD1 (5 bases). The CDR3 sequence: CASSSGANGLTF. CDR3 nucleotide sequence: TGTGCCAGCAGCTCTGGGGCCAACGGCCTGACTTTC.